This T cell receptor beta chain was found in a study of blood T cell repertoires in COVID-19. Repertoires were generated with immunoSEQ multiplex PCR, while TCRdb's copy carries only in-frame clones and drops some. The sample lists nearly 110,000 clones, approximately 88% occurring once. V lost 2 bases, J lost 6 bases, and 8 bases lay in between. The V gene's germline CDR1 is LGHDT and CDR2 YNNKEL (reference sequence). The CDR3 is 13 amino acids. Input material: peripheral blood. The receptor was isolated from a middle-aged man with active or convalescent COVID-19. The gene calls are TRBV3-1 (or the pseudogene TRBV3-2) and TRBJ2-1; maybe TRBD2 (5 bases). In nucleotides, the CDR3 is TGTGCCAGCAGCCAAATGCTAGCCAATGAGCAGTTCTTC. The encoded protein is CASSQMLANEQFF.